The following is a TCR beta chain sequence with its context. This CDR3 is 19 amino acids long. Germline V gene lookup returns CDR1 MGHRA and CDR2 YSYEKL. J was trimmed by 0 bases and V by 4 bases; bases with no gene match: 10. The data derive from a study of OX40 agonist ivuxolimab in advanced cancers. Clones were sequenced by immunoSEQ multiplex PCR, and TCRdb holds only the in-frame ones, with some missing. This table has 45,000 to 70,000 clones, 75% to 85% appearing once. The chain links TRBV4-1 to TRBJ2-6; the match to TRBD1 covers 9 bases. The sequencing used CD4+ or CD8+ T cells sorted from blood, collected in a trial of the OX40 agonist ivuxolimab. The TCR was taken from an adult with an advanced solid tumor such as melanoma, head and neck, liver or kidney cancer. CDR3 in DNA: TGCGCCAGCAGCCCCTCAAGGACAGGGGCCAACTCTGGGGCCAACGTCCTGACTTTC. The encoded protein is CASSPSRTGANSGANVLTF.